The subject of this entry is one T cell receptor (beta chain). TCRdb processed the 5' RACE reads anew with MiXCR; each CDR3 protein has one entry. Here the sample spans some 350,000 distinct CDR3 sequences, approximately 4.2% being singletons. This CDR3 is built from 15 residues. Per germline, CDR1 LNHDA and CDR2 SQIVND (reference sequence). The V gene end was trimmed by 6 bases and the J gene end by 0 bases; junction bases not matched to a gene: 8. The sample belongs to a study of T cells after yellow fever vaccination. The chain uses TRBV19 and TRBJ2-7, with TRBD2 matching 7 bases. Here the sequenced sample was PBMCs, taken 5 days after the yellow fever booster vaccination. The clonotype originates from a young man who received the YFV17D yellow fever vaccine. The DNA of the CDR3 is TGTGCCAGTAGAGACCCAGCGGGGCTCTCCTACGAGCAGTACTTC. Amino acid sequence: CASRDPAGLSYEQYF.